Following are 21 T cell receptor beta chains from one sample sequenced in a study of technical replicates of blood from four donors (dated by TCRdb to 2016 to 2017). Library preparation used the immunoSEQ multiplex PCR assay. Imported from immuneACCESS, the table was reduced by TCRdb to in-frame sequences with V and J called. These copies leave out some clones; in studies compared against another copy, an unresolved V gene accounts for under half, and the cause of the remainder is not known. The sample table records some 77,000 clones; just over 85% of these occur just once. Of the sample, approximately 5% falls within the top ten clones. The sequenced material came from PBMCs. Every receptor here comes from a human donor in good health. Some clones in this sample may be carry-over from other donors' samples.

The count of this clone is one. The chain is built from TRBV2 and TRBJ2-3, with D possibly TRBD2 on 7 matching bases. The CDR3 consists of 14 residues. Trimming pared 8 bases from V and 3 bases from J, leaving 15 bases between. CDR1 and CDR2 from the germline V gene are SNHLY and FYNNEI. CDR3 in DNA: TGTGCCAGCGGGCGGGGGCAGGTAACAGATACGCAGTATTTT. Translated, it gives CASGRGQVTDTQYF.

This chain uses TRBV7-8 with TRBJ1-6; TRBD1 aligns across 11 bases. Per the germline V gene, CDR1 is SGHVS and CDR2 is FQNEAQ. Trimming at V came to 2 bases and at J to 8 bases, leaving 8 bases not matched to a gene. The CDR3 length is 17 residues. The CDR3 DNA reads TGTGCCAGCAGCTTAACCAGGGACAGGGGGATTTATTCACCCCTCCACTTT. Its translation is CASSLTRDRGIYSPLHF.

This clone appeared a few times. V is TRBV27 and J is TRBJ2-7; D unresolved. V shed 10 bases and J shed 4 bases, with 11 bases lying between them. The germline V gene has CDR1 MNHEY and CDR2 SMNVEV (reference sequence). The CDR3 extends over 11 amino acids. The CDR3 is CATLPTYEQYF. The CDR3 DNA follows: TGTGCCACCCTCCCGACTTACGAGCAGTACTTC.

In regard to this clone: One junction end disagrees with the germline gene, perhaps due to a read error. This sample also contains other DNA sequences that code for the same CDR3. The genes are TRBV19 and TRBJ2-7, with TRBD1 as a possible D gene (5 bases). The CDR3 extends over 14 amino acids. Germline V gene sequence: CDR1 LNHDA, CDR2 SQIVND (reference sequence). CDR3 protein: CASSITRGSYEQYF. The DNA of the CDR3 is TGTGCCAGTAGTATTACAAGGGGCTCCTACGAGCAGTACTTT.

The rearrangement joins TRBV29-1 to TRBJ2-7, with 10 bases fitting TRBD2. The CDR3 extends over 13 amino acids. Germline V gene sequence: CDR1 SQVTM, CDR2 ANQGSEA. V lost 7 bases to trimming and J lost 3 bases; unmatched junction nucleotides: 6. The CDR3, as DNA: TGCAGCGCCCATTCTAGCGGGAGCTACGAGCAGTACTTC. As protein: CSAHSSGSYEQYF.

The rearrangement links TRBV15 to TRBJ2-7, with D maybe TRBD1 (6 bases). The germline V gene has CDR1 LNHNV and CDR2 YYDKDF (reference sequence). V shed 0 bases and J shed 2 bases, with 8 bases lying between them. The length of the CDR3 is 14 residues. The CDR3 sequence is CATSRDRGPYEQYF. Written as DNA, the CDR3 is TGTGCCACCAGCAGAGACAGGGGACCCTACGAGCAGTACTTC.

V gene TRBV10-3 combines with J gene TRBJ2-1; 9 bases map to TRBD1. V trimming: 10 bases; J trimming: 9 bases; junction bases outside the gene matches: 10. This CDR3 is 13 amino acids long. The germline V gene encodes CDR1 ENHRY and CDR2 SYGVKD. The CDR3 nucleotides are TGTGCCACCTGCCGGGACAGGGAGGGTGAGCAGTTCTTC. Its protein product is CATCRDREGEQFF.

CDR3 residues: CASSPYGESSGNTIYF. The CDR3 DNA reads TGTGCCAGCTCACCCTACGGAGAGAGCTCTGGAAACACCATATATTTT. The rearrangement uses TRBV18 and TRBJ1-3; D gene unclear. The CDR3 has 16 amino acids. V was cut by 3 bases and J by 0 bases, with 12 bases left in between. Germline V CDR1 and CDR2: KGHSH, LQKENI.

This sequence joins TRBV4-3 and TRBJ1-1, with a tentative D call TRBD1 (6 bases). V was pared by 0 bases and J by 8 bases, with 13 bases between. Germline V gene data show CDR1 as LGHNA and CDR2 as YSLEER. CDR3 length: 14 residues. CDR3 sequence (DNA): TGCGCCAGCAGCCAAGACCAGGGGCCAGCCGAAGCTTTCTTT. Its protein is CASSQDQGPAEAFF.

DNA for the CDR3: TGTGCCAGCAGCTTGAATAGTGAGCAGTTCTTC. Translated, it gives CASSLNSEQFF. V gene TRBV5-4 combines with J gene TRBJ2-1; no definite D call. The germline V and J ends were trimmed by 1 base and 9 bases, with 5 bases remaining between them. Germline V gene lookup returns CDR1 SGHNT and CDR2 YYREEE (reference sequence). The CDR3 spans 11 residues.

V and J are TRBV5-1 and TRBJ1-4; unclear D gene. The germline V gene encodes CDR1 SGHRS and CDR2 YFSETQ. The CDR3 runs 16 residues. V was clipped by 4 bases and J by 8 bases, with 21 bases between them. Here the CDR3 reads CASSPPDFPKREKLFF. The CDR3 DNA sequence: TGCGCCAGCAGCCCCCCCGACTTTCCCAAGAGGGAAAAACTGTTTTTT.

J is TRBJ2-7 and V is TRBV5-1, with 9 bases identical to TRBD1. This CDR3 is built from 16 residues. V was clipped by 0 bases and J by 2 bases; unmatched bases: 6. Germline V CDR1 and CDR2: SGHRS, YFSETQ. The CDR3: CASSLAPGTGTYEQYF. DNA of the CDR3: TGCGCCAGCAGCTTGGCGCCCGGGACAGGGACCTACGAGCAGTACTTC.

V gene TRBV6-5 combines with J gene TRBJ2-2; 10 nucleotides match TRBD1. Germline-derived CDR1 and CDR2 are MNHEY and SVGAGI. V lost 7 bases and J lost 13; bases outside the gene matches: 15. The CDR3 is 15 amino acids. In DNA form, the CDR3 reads TGTGCCAGCACTTTACGTGGGACAGGGGCTGTGGGGCTGTTTTTT. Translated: CASTLRGTGAVGLFF.

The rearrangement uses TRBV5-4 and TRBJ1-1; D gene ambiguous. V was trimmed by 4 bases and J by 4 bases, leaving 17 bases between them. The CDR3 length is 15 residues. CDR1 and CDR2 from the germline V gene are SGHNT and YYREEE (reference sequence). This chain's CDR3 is CASSLFAGLGTEAFF. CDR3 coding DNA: TGTGCCAGCAGCCTCTTTGCGGGGTTGGGCACTGAAGCTTTCTTT.

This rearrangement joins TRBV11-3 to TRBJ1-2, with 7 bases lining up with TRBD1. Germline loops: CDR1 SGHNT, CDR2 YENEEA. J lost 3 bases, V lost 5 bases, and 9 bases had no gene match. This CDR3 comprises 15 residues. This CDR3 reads CASSPRQGGDYGYTF. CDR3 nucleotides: TGTGCCAGCAGCCCCCGACAGGGAGGAGACTATGGCTACACCTTC.

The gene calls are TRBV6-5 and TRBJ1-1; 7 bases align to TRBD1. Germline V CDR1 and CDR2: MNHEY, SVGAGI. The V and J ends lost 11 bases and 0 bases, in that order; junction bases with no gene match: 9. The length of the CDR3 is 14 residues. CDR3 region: CAALPGQMNTEAFF. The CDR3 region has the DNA TGTGCCGCCTTACCGGGACAGATGAACACTGAAGCTTTCTTT.

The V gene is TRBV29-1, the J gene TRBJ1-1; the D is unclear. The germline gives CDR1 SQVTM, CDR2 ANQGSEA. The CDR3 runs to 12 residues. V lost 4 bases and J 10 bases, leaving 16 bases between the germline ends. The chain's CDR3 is CSVGEGYSSAFF. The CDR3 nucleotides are TGCAGCGTTGGTGAGGGTTATTCGTCAGCTTTCTTT.

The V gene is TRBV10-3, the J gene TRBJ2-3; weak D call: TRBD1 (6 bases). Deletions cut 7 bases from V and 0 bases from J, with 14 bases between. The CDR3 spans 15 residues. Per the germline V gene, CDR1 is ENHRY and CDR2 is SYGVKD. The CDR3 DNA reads TGTGCCATCAATTCACGGACAGCTAGCACAGATACGCAGTATTTT. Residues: CAINSRTASTDTQYF.

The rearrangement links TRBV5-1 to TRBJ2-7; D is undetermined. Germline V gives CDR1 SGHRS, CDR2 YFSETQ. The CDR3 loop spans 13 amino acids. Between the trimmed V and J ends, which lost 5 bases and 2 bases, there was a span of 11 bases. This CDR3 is CASRSGNTYEQYF. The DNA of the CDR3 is TGCGCCAGCAGGTCAGGCAATACCTACGAGCAGTACTTC.

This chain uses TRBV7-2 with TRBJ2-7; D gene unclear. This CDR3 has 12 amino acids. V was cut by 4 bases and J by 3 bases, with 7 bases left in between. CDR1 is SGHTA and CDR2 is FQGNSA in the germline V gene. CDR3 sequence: CASSSHSYEQYF. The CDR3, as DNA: TGTGCCAGCAGCTCCCACAGCTACGAGCAGTACTTC.

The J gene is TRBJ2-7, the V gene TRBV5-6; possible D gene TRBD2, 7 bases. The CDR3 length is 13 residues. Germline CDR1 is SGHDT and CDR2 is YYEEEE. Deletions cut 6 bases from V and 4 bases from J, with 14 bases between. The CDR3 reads CASTRGAEYEQYF. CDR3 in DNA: TGTGCCAGCACCCGGGGGGCGGAGTACGAGCAGTACTTC.